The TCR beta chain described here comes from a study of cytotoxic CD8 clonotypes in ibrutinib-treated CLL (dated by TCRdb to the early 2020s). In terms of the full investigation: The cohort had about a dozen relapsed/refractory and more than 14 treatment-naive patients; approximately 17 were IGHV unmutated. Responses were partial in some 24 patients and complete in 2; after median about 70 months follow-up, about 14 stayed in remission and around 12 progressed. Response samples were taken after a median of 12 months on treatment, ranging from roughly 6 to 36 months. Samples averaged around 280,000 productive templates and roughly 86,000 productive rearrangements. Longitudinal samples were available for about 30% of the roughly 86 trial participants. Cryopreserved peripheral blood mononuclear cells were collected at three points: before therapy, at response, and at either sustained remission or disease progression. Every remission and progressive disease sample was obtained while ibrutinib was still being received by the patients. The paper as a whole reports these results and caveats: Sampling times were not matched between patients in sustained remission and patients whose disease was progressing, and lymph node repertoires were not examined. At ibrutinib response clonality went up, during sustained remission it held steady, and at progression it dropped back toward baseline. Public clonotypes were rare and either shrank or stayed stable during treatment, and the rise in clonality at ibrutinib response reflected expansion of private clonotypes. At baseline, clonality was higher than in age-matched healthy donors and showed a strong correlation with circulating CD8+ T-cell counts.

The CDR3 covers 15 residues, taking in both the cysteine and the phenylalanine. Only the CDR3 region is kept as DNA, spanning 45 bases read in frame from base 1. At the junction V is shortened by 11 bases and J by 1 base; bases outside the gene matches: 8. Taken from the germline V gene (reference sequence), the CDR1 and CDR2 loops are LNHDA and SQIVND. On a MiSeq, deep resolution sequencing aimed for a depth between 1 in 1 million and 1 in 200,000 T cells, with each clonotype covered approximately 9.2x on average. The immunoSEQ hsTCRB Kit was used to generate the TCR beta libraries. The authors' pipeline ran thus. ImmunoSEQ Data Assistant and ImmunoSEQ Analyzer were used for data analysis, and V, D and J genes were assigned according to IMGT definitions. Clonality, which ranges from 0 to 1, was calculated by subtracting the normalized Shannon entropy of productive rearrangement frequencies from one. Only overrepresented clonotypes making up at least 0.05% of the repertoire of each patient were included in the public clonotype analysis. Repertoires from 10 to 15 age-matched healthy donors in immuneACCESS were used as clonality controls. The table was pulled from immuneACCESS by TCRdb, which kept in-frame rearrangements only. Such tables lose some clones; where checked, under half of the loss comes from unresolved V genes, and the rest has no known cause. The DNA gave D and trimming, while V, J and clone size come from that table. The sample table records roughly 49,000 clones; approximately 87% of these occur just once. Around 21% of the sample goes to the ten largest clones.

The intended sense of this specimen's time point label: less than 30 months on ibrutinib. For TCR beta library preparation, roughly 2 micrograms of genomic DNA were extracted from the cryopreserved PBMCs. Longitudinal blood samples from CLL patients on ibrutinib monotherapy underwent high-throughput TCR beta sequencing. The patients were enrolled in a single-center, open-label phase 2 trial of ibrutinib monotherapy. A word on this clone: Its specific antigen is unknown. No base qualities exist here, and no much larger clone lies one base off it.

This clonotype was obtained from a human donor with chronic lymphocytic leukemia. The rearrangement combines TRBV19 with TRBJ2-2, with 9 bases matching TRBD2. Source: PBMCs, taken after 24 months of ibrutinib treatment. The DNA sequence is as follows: TGTGCCGCCTCGACTAGCGGAGGGAACACCGGGGAGCTGTTTTTT. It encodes CAASTSGGNTGELFF. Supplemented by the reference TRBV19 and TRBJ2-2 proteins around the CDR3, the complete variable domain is DGGITQSPKYLFRKEGQNVTLSCEQNLNHDAMYWYRQDPGQGLRLIYYSQIVNDFQKGDIAEGYSVSREKKESFPLTVTSAQKNPTAFYLCAASTSGGNTGELFFGEGSRLTVL.